This T cell receptor (beta chain) was retrieved from a study of cytomegalovirus exposure and HLA in healthy donors. Study at large: In a later analysis, the roughly 120 validation repertoires were reported to have used the same platform as the approximately 620 first-cohort repertoires.

Concerning this clone itself: The antigen is unknown.

V shed 2 bases, J shed 1 base, and the junction held 8 bases outside the gene matches. The CDR3 length is 18 residues. Germline lookup yields CDR1 SGHRS and CDR2 YFSETQ. Study-level points and caveats: Cytomegalovirus association was listed for approximately 160 TCR beta chains. According to reports, the classifier identified cytomegalovirus status with high specificity and sensitivity.

Clones were sequenced by immunoSEQ multiplex PCR, and TCRdb holds only the in-frame ones, with some missing. The profile shows tens of thousands of clones, over 95% of them singletons. Input material: PBMCs. The source is a woman between 18 and 30 years old in good health and CMV-seropositive. The chain recombines TRBV5-1 with TRBJ2-3; 12 nucleotides align to TRBD2. The CDR3 spells CASSFRLAGGPGTDTQYF. CDR3 DNA: TGCGCCAGCAGCTTTCGGCTAGCGGGAGGGCCGGGCACAGATACGCAGTATTTT. Complete variable domain (other parts from reference TRBV5-1 and TRBJ2-3): KAGVTQTPRYLIKTRGQQVTLSCSPISGHRSVSWYQQTPGQGLQFLFEYFSETQRNKGNFPGRFSGRQFSNSRSEMNVSTLELGDSALYLCASSFRLAGGPGTDTQYFGPGTRLTVL.